This passage covers 2 T cell receptor beta chains from one sample sequenced in a study of shared clonotypes between healthy human individuals (dated by TCRdb to 2020 to 2021). The library was prepared using the immunoSEQ multiplex PCR assay. TCRdb took this table from immuneACCESS and kept in-frame rearrangements with V and J called. Such tables lack part of the clones; where checked against another copy, unresolved V genes explain under half of the gap, and the rest is unexplained. This sample is represented by approximately 2,000,000 clones; 85% to 95% of them were singletons. About 0.36% of the sample goes to the ten largest clones. The material sequenced was naive CD4+ T cells from PBMCs. Taken with the paper, the label for cell subset or site translates to: CD45RA+ positively selected. These receptors all stem from a man between 18 and 35 years old in good health. Some clones in this sample may be carry-over from other donors' samples.

CDR3 loop: CASSSHGAGGSEKLFF. The CDR3 DNA is TGTGCCAGCAGCTCCCACGGGGCAGGGGGTAGTGAAAAACTGTTTTTT. The rearrangement uses TRBV28 and TRBJ1-4; 7 positions match TRBD1. V lost 6 bases, J lost 7 bases, and 14 bases stayed unmatched. The CDR3 spans 16 residues. CDR1 MDHEN and CDR2 SYDVKM come from the germline V gene.

The chain uses TRBV15 and TRBJ2-2; TRBD1 matches at 10 bases. Germline V gives CDR1 LNHNV, CDR2 YYDKDF (reference sequence). V lost 5 bases to trimming and J lost 6 bases; unmatched junction nucleotides: 6. This CDR3 is built from 15 residues. As DNA, the CDR3 is TGTGCCACCAGCCAGGACAGGGGGAGGGCCGGGGAGCTGTTTTTT. Encoded protein: CATSQDRGRAGELFF.